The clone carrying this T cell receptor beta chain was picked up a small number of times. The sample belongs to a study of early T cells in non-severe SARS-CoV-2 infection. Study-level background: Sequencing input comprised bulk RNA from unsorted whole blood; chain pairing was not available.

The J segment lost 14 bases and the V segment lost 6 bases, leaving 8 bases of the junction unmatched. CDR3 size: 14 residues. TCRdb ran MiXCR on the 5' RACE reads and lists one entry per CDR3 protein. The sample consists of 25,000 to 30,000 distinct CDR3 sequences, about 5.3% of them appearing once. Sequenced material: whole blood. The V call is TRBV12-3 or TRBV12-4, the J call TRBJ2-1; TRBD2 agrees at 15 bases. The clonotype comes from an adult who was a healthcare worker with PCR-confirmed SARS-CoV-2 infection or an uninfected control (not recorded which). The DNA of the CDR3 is TGTGCCAGCAGCCAGGGACTAGCGGGAGGCGTGAAGTTCTTC. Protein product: CASSQGLAGGVKFF.